The clone carrying this T cell receptor beta chain was observed once. Its antigen is not known. These data are taken from a study of cytomegalovirus exposure and HLA in healthy donors. Study results and limitations: One variant, a missense change in DCLRE1C, was linked in a later analysis to TCR beta V- and J-gene trimming.

Germline V gives CDR1 SGHVS, CDR2 FQNEAQ. V lost 3 bases, J lost 8 bases, and 6 bases stayed unmatched. This CDR3 is built from 15 residues. PCR involved 60 Vbeta and 13 Jbeta primers. Some clones are missing from TCRdb's copy, which holds only in-frame ones; the method was immunoSEQ multiplex PCR. Found here are 100,000 to 150,000 clones, about 82% of them singletons; the top ten hold 5% to 6%. V usage is TRBV7-8 and J usage is TRBJ2-1; 11 bases are shared with TRBD2. Sequencing was done on a sample of PBMCs. This sequence originates from a man aged 30 to 39 in good health and CMV-seronegative. The CDR3 sequence is CASSFLSGGDDEQFF. The CDR3 DNA reads as TGTGCCAGCAGCTTCCTTAGCGGGGGGGACGATGAGCAGTTCTTC.